This TCR beta chain is drawn from a study of cytomegalovirus exposure and HLA in healthy donors. The CDR3 spans 17 residues. A multiplex PCR was run with 60 Vbeta primers and 13 Jbeta primers. TCRdb's table, derived via immunoSEQ multiplex PCR, lists solely in-frame clones and lacks some. The data contain 150,000 to 200,000 clones, roughly 90% of them singletons. About this clone: Its antigen is undetermined.

Overall study results and limits: Across HLA loci, a later analysis found differing TCR association rates, with DRB1 most and HLA-C fewest. Later analysis identified 16,951 TCR beta sequences associated with HLA alleles, using a false discovery rate threshold of 0.05. Reportedly, cytomegalovirus status was diagnosed with high sensitivity and specificity. Sequencing had likely introduced a cluster of highly shared sequence variants as an artifact.

The clonotype was recovered from a boy between 2 and 10 years old in good health and CMV-seronegative. The sequencing sample was made of PBMCs. V usage is TRBV21-1 and J usage is TRBJ1-5. TRBV21-1 is a listed pseudogene. CDR3: CASSKGGRKYSNQPQHF. The CDR3 DNA follows: TGTGCCAGCAGCAAAGGAGGCAGAAAGTATAGCAATCAGCCCCAGCATTTT.